This T cell receptor beta chain was identified during a study of blood T cell repertoires in COVID-19 (dated by TCRdb to 2018 to 2020). About the full investigation: The collaborator samples originated in the United States, Italy and Spain and spanned the acute and convalescent phases of COVID-19. The material from the prospective study consisted of cDNA or gDNA derived from T cells, B-cell-depleted T cells, or PBMCs. Deeply sampled blood TCRbeta repertoires from subjects exposed to, actively infected with, or recovered from COVID-19 were included in the dataset. The repertoires were released in a freely available public database intended as a resource for research on the immune response to SARS-CoV-2. The samples were drawn from the first 160 participants of the ongoing ImmuneRACE study and from 1,200 or so subjects provided by 6 global collaborators. The sample metadata nearly always contained a de-identified subject ID, COVID-19 status, age in years and sex. Where available, HLA class I and class II types were obtained from metadata supplied by the sample provider rather than from assay-based typing.

Participants in the prospective study were enrolled through a virtual design, were aged roughly 18 to 100 years, and lived in some 24 United States geographic areas. In the prospective study, participants were assigned to cohorts based on the clinical history participants reported in a screening survey and a study questionnaire. ImmuneRACE Cohort 3 recovered participants were defined by two consecutive negative NP/OP PCR tests, healthcare professional clearance, or symptom resolution. In the prospective study, whole blood, serum and a nasopharyngeal or oropharyngeal swab were collected from each participant by mobile phlebotomists. Participants in the prospective study had the option to provide additional blood draws and questionnaires over an approximately 2-month period. Prospective study blood samples were shipped either frozen or at room temperature before DNA extraction. As to this clone: Its antigen specificity is not known. No quality values exist for individual bases; no much larger clone is one base distant.

Overall results and qualifications from the work: The amount of clinical and demographic metadata varied by source and participant and was provided uncurated.

The immunoSEQ Assay, a bias-controlled multiplex PCR, was used to amplify TCRbeta CDR3 regions from genomic DNA. For the original study's pipeline: The number of nucleated cells in each sample was estimated by amplification of reference gene primers within the assay. To quantify the absolute abundance of each unique TCRbeta CDR3 rearrangement, sequence reads were collapsed and filtered. For each sample, productive Simpson clonality was calculated as the square root of Simpson's diversity index over productive rearrangements. As stored in TCRdb, this immuneACCESS dataset retains in-frame rearrangements with V and J assigned. A fraction of the clones does not appear; measured against another copy, unresolved V genes explain less than half of the discrepancy, and the remainder lacks a known reason. V and J calls and clone size come straight from that table; D and trimming were deduced from the DNA. The sample contains some 350,000 clones, roughly 87% of them found a single time. The top ten clonotypes cover about 3% of the sample.

Sequencing was carried out using PBMCs or T cells enriched from blood (not recorded which). The sequence was collected from a woman in her twenties or thirties who had recovered from COVID-19.

The nucleotide sequence is given as TGTGCCTGGGACAGGGGGAACACTGAAGCTTTCTTT. Translated, it gives CAWDRGNTEAFF. The chain is made from TRBV30 and TRBJ1-1; 8 nucleotides in the junction match TRBD1. Including the terminal cysteine and phenylalanine, the CDR3 comprises 12 residues. Only the CDR3 DNA is retained, 36 bases long and in frame from the first base. V has 5 bases trimmed and J has 1 base trimmed; junction bases matching no gene number 0. Via the germline V gene (reference sequence), CDR1 is GTSNPN and CDR2 SVGIG.